The rows below give T cell receptor beta chains drawn from one sample of a study of cytomegalovirus exposure and HLA in healthy donors. Sequencing used immunoSEQ multiplex PCR; TCRdb keeps in-frame clones, though not all of them. Of over 250,000 clones listed, 80% to 90% were seen once; the top ten hold 0.9% to 1.1%. Sequenced: PBMCs. The receptor source for this set is a woman aged 18 to 35 in good health and CMV-seronegative. Both conserved end residues are part of each CDR3. A D gene is named only where the DNA matches it firmly. Expanded clones are given a class, and other clones once, few, many or no size at all.

D	size	J	V	CDR3	DNA
TRBD1	.	TRBJ2-3	TRBV15	CATSRDRGQGTDTQYF	TGTGCCACCAGCAGGGACAGGGGGCAAGGCACAGATACGCAGTATTTT
.	.	TRBJ2-7	TRBV6-6	CASSYLPRLDSTYF	TGTGCCAGCAGTTACCTTCCCAGACTAGATAGCACGTACTTC
TRBD2	.	TRBJ2-3	TRBV25-1	CASSASGGLNTQYF	TGTGCCAGCAGTGCCAGCGGGGGGCTCAATACGCAGTATTTT
TRBD2	.	TRBJ2-1	TRBV6-5	CASTKRGASDNEQFF	TGTGCCAGCACCAAGCGGGGGGCGTCGGACAATGAGCAGTTCTTC
.	.	TRBJ2-1	TRBV7-2	CASSLYRGEYNEQFF	TGTGCCAGCAGCTTATATCGTGGAGAATACAATGAGCAGTTCTTC
TRBD1	.	TRBJ1-4	TRBV30	CAWSRGGTGREKLFF	TGTGCCTGGAGTCGGGGGGGGACAGGGAGGGAAAAACTGTTTTTT
TRBD2	.	TRBJ2-7	TRBV6-5	CASSYTGGDSYEQYF	TGTGCCAGCAGTTATACCGGGGGGGACTCCTACGAGCAGTACTTC
.	.	TRBJ1-5	TRBV7-9	CASSSAKQGQPQHF	TGTGCCAGCAGCTCAGCCAAACAGGGTCAGCCCCAGCATTTT
TRBD1	once	TRBJ1-2	TRBV6-4	CASSEPGQGSPDGYTF	TGTGCCAGCAGTGAACCGGGACAGGGGTCCCCCGATGGCTACACCTTC
TRBD1	few	TRBJ1-2	TRBV11-1	CASSPRQGANRDYGYTF	TGTGCCAGCAGCCCTAGACAGGGGGCGAATCGCGACTATGGCTACACCTTC
.	.	TRBJ2-5	TRBV7-2	CASSLYAGEQETQYF	TGTGCCAGCAGCTTATATGCGGGCGAACAAGAGACCCAGTACTTC
.	once	TRBJ2-3	TRBV29-1	CSVEDPQDSSTDTQYF	TGCAGCGTTGAAGATCCCCAGGATTCTAGCACAGATACGCAGTATTTT
.	.	TRBJ2-6	TRBV13	CASSETTGGANVLTF	TGTGCCAGCAGCGAAACCACAGGGGGGGCCAACGTCCTGACTTTC
.	few	TRBJ1-5	TRBV2	CASSGVRANQPQHF	TGTGCCAGCAGTGGGGTCAGGGCTAATCAGCCCCAGCATTTT
TRBD1	.	TRBJ1-3	TRBV7-2	CASSFRTGGLGGNTIYF	TGTGCCAGCAGCTTTAGGACAGGGGGTCTAGGTGGAAACACCATATATTTT
TRBD2	.	TRBJ2-1	TRBV6-4	CASSALSSGSSDEQFF	TGTGCCAGCAGTGCCCTATCTAGCGGGAGTAGCGATGAGCAGTTCTTC
TRBD2	once	TRBJ2-3	TRBV6-5	CASSRASGGADTQYF	TGTGCCAGCAGTCGAGCTAGCGGGGGGGCAGATACGCAGTATTTT
.	.	TRBJ1-1	TRBV28	CASRTEDRNTEAFF	TGTGCCAGCAGGACCGAGGACAGGAACACTGAAGCTTTCTTT
TRBD1	once	TRBJ1-2	TRBV28	CASSSTGTGVDGYTF	TGTGCCAGCAGTTCCACCGGGACAGGGGTGGATGGCTACACCTTC